This T cell receptor beta chain was profiled in a study of T cells in Graves' hyperthyroidism and ophthalmopathy. Study observations and caveats: Most clonotypes expanded in the thyroid (above 0.001) were also present in blood.

In its sample, this clonotype was seen many times. Its antigen is unknown. Researchers amplified the TCR beta CDR3 regions from RNA transcripts. Carried out on the TCR CDR3, a first-round RT-PCR used the HTBI primer set. TCRdb analysed the multiplex PCR reads with MiXCR anew, one entry per CDR3 protein. This sample yields about 350,000 distinct CDR3 sequences, of which 17% are seen a single time; approximately 35% belongs to the top ten. The study based diagnoses on clinical symptoms, serum thyroxine and TRAb, thyroid ultrasound and orbital computed tomography. Blood was sampled at initial diagnosis of hyperthyroidism, prior to onset of any ophthalmopathy symptoms. The sequencing input was blood. This sequence was found in a woman aged 25 to 39 with Graves' hyperthyroidism that later progressed to Graves' ophthalmopathy.

For the CDR3, the DNA is TGCAGTGCAAGTGGGACAGGGGGAGACACTGAAGCTTTCTTT. This codes for CSASGTGGDTEAFF. The gene calls are TRBV20-1 and TRBJ1-1, with 11 bases that match TRBD1. Germline V gives CDR1 DFQATT, CDR2 SNEGSKA (reference sequence). This CDR3 has 14 amino acids. V shed 6 bases and J 3 bases; nucleotides not matched to a gene: 6.